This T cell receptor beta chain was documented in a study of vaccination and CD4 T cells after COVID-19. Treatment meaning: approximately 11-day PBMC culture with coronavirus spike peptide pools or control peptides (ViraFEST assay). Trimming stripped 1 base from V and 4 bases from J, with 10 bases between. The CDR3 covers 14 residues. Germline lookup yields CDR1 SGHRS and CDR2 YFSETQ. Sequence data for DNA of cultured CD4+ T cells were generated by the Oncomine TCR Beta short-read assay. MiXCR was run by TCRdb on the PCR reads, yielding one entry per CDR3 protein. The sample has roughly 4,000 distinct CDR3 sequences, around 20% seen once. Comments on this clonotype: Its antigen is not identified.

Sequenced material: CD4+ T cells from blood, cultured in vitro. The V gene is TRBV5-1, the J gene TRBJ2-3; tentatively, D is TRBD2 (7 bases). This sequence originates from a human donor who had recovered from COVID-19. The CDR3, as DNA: TGCGCCAGCAGCTTGAGGGGGGGGGCAGATACGCAGTATTTT. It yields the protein CASSLRGGADTQYF.